The sequence of this TCR beta chain was determined in a study of Ad26.COV2.S vaccination and SARS-CoV-2 variants. Study-level results: Total T cell responses may have been underestimated by the TCR breadth and depth analyses. Similar non-spike TCR breadth was observed in recipients of vaccine and of placebo. Reportedly, spike-specific CD8+ and CD4+ T cell responses achieved substantial breadth once vaccination had taken place.

Note on this clone: What it binds is not known.

As for treatment: about 20 received Ad26.COV2.S at low or high dose, single or two shots; about 5 received placebo; per-sample allocation not given. Collection of the samples took place on day 63 after the first injection of vaccine or placebo. Trimming left V 0 bases short and J 10 bases short, with 8 bases between. CDR1 and CDR2 from the germline V gene are MNHEY and SVGAGI. The CDR3 spans 12 residues. Produced via immunoSEQ multiplex PCR; TCRdb's table is partial and in-frame only. Of 500,000 or so clones in the sample, roughly 87% were seen once. This sequence was found in a person between 18 and 65 years old who received the Ad26.COV2.S COVID-19 vaccine or a placebo. V gene TRBV6-5 combines with J gene TRBJ2-3; D is uncertain. The material sequenced was peripheral blood, taken in a trial of Ad26.COV2.S vaccine versus placebo. CDR3 nucleotide sequence: TGTGCCAGCAGTTACTCGATGTCTGCGCAGTATTTT. Translation gives CASSYSMSAQYF.